This TCR beta chain originates from a study of cytomegalovirus exposure and HLA in healthy donors. Germline-derived CDR1 and CDR2 are SGHTA and FQGNSA. The germline V and J ends were trimmed by 4 bases and 5 bases, with 16 bases remaining between them. The CDR3 runs to 15 residues. Sequenced by immunoSEQ multiplex PCR; TCRdb stores in-frame clones only, minus some. The sample yields about 130,000 clones, around 95% seen once. The V and J genes are TRBV7-2 and TRBJ2-3, with D perhaps matching TRBD2 (5 bases). The sequenced material came from PBMCs. This receptor was obtained from a young man in good health and CMV-seronegative. CDR3 residues: CASSSLTGSVDTQYF. CDR3 DNA: TGTGCCAGCAGCTCTCTCACGGGATCGGTAGATACGCAGTATTTT.